This T cell receptor beta chain is from a study of graft-versus-host responses after intestinal transplantation. About the research overall: Recipients underwent multivisceral, liver-intestinal, or isolated intestinal transplants. Study-wide findings and caveats: Recipient-marrow GvH clones were detected, some having first appeared in ileum or blood. Circulating GvH clones peaking coincided with falling HvG clones soon after transplant. When patients had graft-donor T cell macrochimerism, their allografts held high graft-versus-host to host-versus-graft clonal ratios.

TCRdb keeps only in-frame clones here, not all; method: immunoSEQ multiplex PCR. The table shows tens of thousands of clones, with roughly 92% occurring only once. Germline values: CDR1 WSHSY, CDR2 SAAADI. Trimming pared 6 bases from V and 0 bases from J, leaving 6 bases between. The CDR3 is 14 residues long. This clone appeared a single time. The target antigen is unknown. The origin of this receptor is a human patient who received an intestinal transplant, so some T cells may come from the graft donor. Source: bone marrow, taken 734 days after intestinal transplantation. V is TRBV10-2 and J is TRBJ2-6, with D hard to call. The CDR3 coding sequence is TGCGCCAGCAGCCAAATCTCTGGGGCCAACGTCCTGACTTTC. It translates to CASSQISGANVLTF.